The present TCR beta chain was sequenced within a study of identical twins. General study findings and limits: Among monozygotic twins, out-of-frame TCR alpha sharing exceeded what models predicted.

The CDR3 is 15 residues long. Germline CDR1 reads SGDLS; CDR2 reads YYNGEE. The trim removed 3 bases at V and 7 bases at J, leaving 10 bases unmatched. This clonotype was counted between two and nine times. The antigen is unknown. In TCRdb, the 5' RACE reads were re-called with MiXCR into one record per CDR3 protein. This table has approximately 700,000 distinct CDR3 sequences, around a sixth appearing once. A further study also used this sample, focusing on T cells expressing NK-cell markers. From that second work: TCR beta repertoires came from sorted CD3+CD56+NKG2C+, CD3+CD56+NKG2C- and CD3+CD56-NKG2C+ T cells. CD8+ T cells in six or seven donors included dominant NKG2C+ clonotypes at 1.0-7.0%.

This receptor was obtained from a woman aged 18-29 years in good health. The chain has TRBV9 and TRBJ2-7; 10 bases fit TRBD2. Sequencing used PBMCs. In nucleotides, the CDR3 is TGTGCCAGCAGCGGTCTAGCGGGAGTGACGGGTGAGCAGTACTTC. This codes for CASSGLAGVTGEQYF.